The T cell receptor beta chain described here comes from a study of cytomegalovirus exposure and HLA in healthy donors. Points from the study as a whole: A prior analysis recorded that most TCR beta V segments were productive about 87% or about 30% of the time.

This clone was counted only a few times. The antigen is not known. PCR involved 60 Vbeta and 13 Jbeta primers. As handled by the study authors: Later, an analysis found 75 million to 90 million unique TCR beta chains, and about 9.9 million of these were shared. Assay used: immunoSEQ multiplex PCR; TCRdb lists only in-frame clones, some missing. V, J and clone size are those of that table, while D and trimming were read from the DNA. The sample includes 75,000 or so clones, around four fifths seen only once; the top ten take 20% to 25%. V was clipped by 6 bases and J by 1 base, with 7 bases between them. Germline CDR1 and CDR2: LGHNA and YNFKEQ. The CDR3 is 14 amino acids.

V usage is TRBV4-2 and J usage is TRBJ2-6, with a possible D match to TRBD1 (6 bases). Source material: PBMCs. The sequence was collected from a woman in her 30s in good health and CMV-seropositive. The CDR3: CASRGASGANVLTF. Written as DNA, the CDR3 is TGTGCCAGCAGGGGGGCTTCTGGGGCCAACGTCCTGACTTTC.